A selection of T cell receptor beta chains follows, all from one sample in a study of T-cell reconstitution after alpha-beta-depleted transplantation in children. TCRdb reprocessed the PCR reads via MiXCR and lists one record per CDR3 protein. There are hundreds of thousands of distinct CDR3 sequences in the sample; about an eighth occur only once, and 0.79% lies in the top ten. This material consisted of PBMCs, taken before TCRalphabeta/CD19-depleted stem cell transplant. These receptors came from a girl aged 2-10 years with congenital amegakaryocytic thrombocytopenia, due to receive a stem cell transplant. Both conserved end residues are part of each CDR3. The order of the fields is D gene, V gene, clone size, J gene, CDR3 protein, CDR3 DNA. D genes are given only for firm matches. Size is omitted from some rows. Given values are once, few, many or a class for expanded clones.

d_call: TRBD1
v_call: TRBV12-3/TRBV12-4
clone_size: few
j_call: TRBJ2-2
cdr3_aa: CASSFDRVTGELFF
cdr3_nt: TGTGCCAGCAGTTTCGACAGGGTCACCGGGGAGCTGTTTTTT

d_call: TRBD1
v_call: TRBV15
clone_size: many
j_call: TRBJ1-2
cdr3_aa: CATSFRDRVPSNYGYTF
cdr3_nt: TGTGCCACCAGCTTCCGGGACAGGGTTCCCTCTAACTATGGCTACACCTTC

d_call: NA
v_call: TRBV3-1
clone_size: few
j_call: TRBJ1-6
cdr3_aa: CASSQDSGFRSPLHF
cdr3_nt: TGTGCCAGCAGCCAAGATTCCGGGTTCAGATCACCCCTCCACTTT

d_call: NA
v_call: TRBV29-1
clone_size: few
j_call: TRBJ2-5
cdr3_aa: CSSVVAIQETQYF
cdr3_nt: TGCAGTAGTGTCGTAGCGATCCAAGAGACCCAGTACTTC

d_call: NA
v_call: TRBV5-1
clone_size: many
j_call: TRBJ1-1
cdr3_aa: CASSLQGSTEAFF
cdr3_nt: TGCGCCAGCAGCTTACAGGGAAGCACTGAAGCTTTCTTT

d_call: TRBD2
v_call: TRBV12-3/TRBV12-4
clone_size: few
j_call: TRBJ2-1
cdr3_aa: CASSSKPGTKLYNEQFF
cdr3_nt: TGTGCCAGCAGTTCCAAGCCCGGGACTAAACTCTACAATGAGCAGTTCTTC

d_call: TRBD2
v_call: TRBV12-3/TRBV12-4
clone_size: many
j_call: TRBJ2-2
cdr3_aa: CASSTSGRRTGELFF
cdr3_nt: TGTGCCAGCAGTACTAGCGGGAGACGCACCGGGGAGCTGTTTTTT

d_call: NA
v_call: TRBV20-1
clone_size: many
j_call: TRBJ1-2
cdr3_aa: CSARGTYGYTF
cdr3_nt: TGCAGTGCTAGGGGGACCTATGGCTACACCTTC

d_call: NA
v_call: TRBV5-1
clone_size: many
j_call: TRBJ2-1
cdr3_aa: CASCADVASSYNEQFF
cdr3_nt: TGCGCCAGCTGCGCGGATGTGGCTAGCTCCTACAATGAGCAGTTCTTC

d_call: TRBD2
v_call: TRBV5-1
clone_size: many
j_call: TRBJ2-1
cdr3_aa: CASSLWGTSGKDNEQFF
cdr3_nt: TGCGCCAGCAGCCTGTGGGGGACTAGCGGGAAGGACAATGAGCAGTTCTTC

d_call: NA
v_call: TRBV5-1
clone_size: NA
j_call: TRBJ1-6
cdr3_aa: CASSGDSEDSPLHF
cdr3_nt: TGCGCCAGCAGCGGGGACTCAGAGGATTCACCCCTCCACTTT

d_call: NA
v_call: TRBV29-1
clone_size: few
j_call: TRBJ2-5
cdr3_aa: CSVFGATQETQYF
cdr3_nt: TGCAGCGTTTTCGGCGCGACCCAAGAGACCCAGTACTTC

d_call: TRBD2
v_call: TRBV7-8
clone_size: NA
j_call: TRBJ2-1
cdr3_aa: CASSLDAGGAYNEQFF
cdr3_nt: TGTGCCAGCAGCTTAGATGCGGGAGGGGCCTACAATGAGCAGTTCTTC

d_call: NA
v_call: TRBV7-6
clone_size: NA
j_call: TRBJ2-1
cdr3_aa: CASSAPEGRYNEQFF
cdr3_nt: TGTGCCAGCAGCGCCCCGGAGGGCCGTTACAATGAGCAGTTCTTC

d_call: TRBD2
v_call: TRBV7-2
clone_size: NA
j_call: TRBJ2-1
cdr3_aa: CASSLADPSGRAASYNEQFF
cdr3_nt: TGTGCCAGCAGCTTAGCGGATCCTAGCGGGAGGGCCGCCTCCTACAATGAGCAGTTCTTC

d_call: TRBD2
v_call: TRBV5-5
clone_size: NA
j_call: TRBJ2-3
cdr3_aa: CASSLVPSGTTDTQYF
cdr3_nt: TGTGCCAGCAGCTTGGTGCCTAGCGGGACGACAGATACGCAGTATTTT

d_call: NA
v_call: TRBV20-1
clone_size: many
j_call: TRBJ2-3
cdr3_aa: CSATAGITDTQYF
cdr3_nt: TGCAGTGCTACGGCGGGAATTACAGATACGCAGTATTTT

d_call: TRBD2
v_call: TRBV29-1
clone_size: NA
j_call: TRBJ2-7
cdr3_aa: CSVESRGGFEQYF
cdr3_nt: TGCAGCGTTGAATCACGGGGGGGGTTCGAGCAGTACTTC

d_call: TRBD2
v_call: TRBV7-8
clone_size: NA
j_call: TRBJ2-4
cdr3_aa: CASSHGGGIAKNIQYF
cdr3_nt: TGTGCCAGCAGCCACGGGGGGGGGATAGCCAAAAACATTCAGTACTTC

d_call: NA
v_call: TRBV9
clone_size: many
j_call: TRBJ2-2
cdr3_aa: CASSGGQGNTGELFF
cdr3_nt: TGTGCCAGCAGCGGAGGGCAGGGGAACACCGGGGAGCTGTTTTTT

d_call: TRBD1
v_call: TRBV10-3
clone_size: many
j_call: TRBJ1-2
cdr3_aa: CAISAGTGDYGYTF
cdr3_nt: TGTGCCATCAGTGCAGGGACAGGGGACTATGGCTACACCTTC

d_call: NA
v_call: TRBV15
clone_size: many
j_call: TRBJ2-1
cdr3_aa: CATSRLGDRDINEQFF
cdr3_nt: TGTGCCACCAGCCGTTTAGGAGACCGGGATATCAATGAGCAGTTCTTC

d_call: NA
v_call: TRBV20-1
clone_size: many
j_call: TRBJ2-7
cdr3_aa: CSAATSGNEQYF
cdr3_nt: TGCAGTGCCGCGACCTCAGGGAACGAGCAGTACTTC

d_call: NA
v_call: TRBV29-1
clone_size: NA
j_call: TRBJ2-1
cdr3_aa: CSVAPRVVEGNEQFF
cdr3_nt: TGCAGCGTTGCCCCCAGGGTCGTGGAAGGCAATGAGCAGTTCTTC

d_call: TRBD2
v_call: TRBV29-1
clone_size: many
j_call: TRBJ2-5
cdr3_aa: CSVQGLAGVEETQYF
cdr3_nt: TGCAGCGTCCAAGGGCTAGCGGGAGTAGAAGAGACCCAGTACTTC

d_call: TRBD2
v_call: TRBV7-6
clone_size: many
j_call: TRBJ2-1
cdr3_aa: CASSFSTSGPYNEQFF
cdr3_nt: TGTGCCAGCAGCTTCTCTACTAGCGGTCCCTACAATGAGCAGTTCTTC

d_call: NA
v_call: TRBV5-6
clone_size: NA
j_call: TRBJ2-1
cdr3_aa: CASARLGTSDNEQFF
cdr3_nt: TGTGCCAGCGCTCGGTTAGGGACCTCGGACAATGAGCAGTTCTTC

d_call: TRBD2
v_call: TRBV20-1
clone_size: NA
j_call: TRBJ2-1
cdr3_aa: CSAPLLAGGNEPFF
cdr3_nt: TGCAGTGCTCCCCTACTAGCGGGAGGGAATGAGCCGTTCTTC

d_call: NA
v_call: TRBV11-2
clone_size: NA
j_call: TRBJ2-1
cdr3_aa: CASALGTRLRNEQFF
cdr3_nt: TGTGCCAGCGCGCTCGGCACTAGGCTCCGAAATGAGCAGTTCTTC

d_call: TRBD2
v_call: TRBV30
clone_size: NA
j_call: TRBJ2-7
cdr3_aa: CAWSVLAGGYEQYF
cdr3_nt: TGTGCCTGGAGTGTATTAGCGGGAGGCTACGAGCAGTACTTC

d_call: NA
v_call: TRBV20-1
clone_size: many
j_call: TRBJ1-5
cdr3_aa: CSARYGGKQPQHF
cdr3_nt: TGCAGTGCTAGGTACGGAGGGAAACAGCCCCAGCATTTT

d_call: NA
v_call: TRBV20-1
clone_size: many
j_call: TRBJ2-7
cdr3_aa: CSAREGYEQYF
cdr3_nt: TGCAGTGCTAGAGAAGGCTACGAGCAGTACTTC

d_call: TRBD1
v_call: TRBV11-2
clone_size: few
j_call: TRBJ2-2
cdr3_aa: CASSPKRVGQVNTGELFF
cdr3_nt: TGTGCCAGCAGCCCCAAACGGGTGGGACAGGTGAACACCGGGGAGCTGTTTTTT

d_call: NA
v_call: TRBV25-1
clone_size: many
j_call: TRBJ2-7
cdr3_aa: CASSENVVQTTRQYF
cdr3_nt: TGTGCCAGCAGTGAGAATGTGGTCCAAACTACGAGGCAGTACTTC